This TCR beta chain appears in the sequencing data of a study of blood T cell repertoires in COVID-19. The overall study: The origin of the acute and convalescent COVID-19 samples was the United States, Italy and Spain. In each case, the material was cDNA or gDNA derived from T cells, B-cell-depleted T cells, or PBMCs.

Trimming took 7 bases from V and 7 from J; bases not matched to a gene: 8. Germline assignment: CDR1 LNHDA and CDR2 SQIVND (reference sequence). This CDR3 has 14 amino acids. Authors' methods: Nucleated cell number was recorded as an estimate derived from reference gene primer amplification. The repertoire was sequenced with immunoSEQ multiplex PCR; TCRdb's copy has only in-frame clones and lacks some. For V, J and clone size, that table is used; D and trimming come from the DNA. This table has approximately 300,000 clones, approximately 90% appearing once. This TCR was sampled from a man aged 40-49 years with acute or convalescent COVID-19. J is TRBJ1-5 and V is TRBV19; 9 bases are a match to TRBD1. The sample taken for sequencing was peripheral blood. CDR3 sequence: CASTRTGADQPQHF. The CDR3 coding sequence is TGTGCCAGTACCCGGACAGGGGCAGACCAGCCCCAGCATTTT.